The 17 T cell receptor beta chains reported below all come from one sample, sequenced in a study of blood T cell repertoires in COVID-19. Here immunoSEQ multiplex PCR was the method, and the copy in TCRdb shows in-frame clones only, minus some. The sample records approximately 75,000 clones, about nine tenths being singletons. The sequenced sample was peripheral blood. Receptors were obtained from a human donor in a cohort sampled during active COVID-19.

The gene calls are TRBV19 and TRBJ2-5; tentative D call: TRBD1 (6 bases). V was clipped by 6 bases and J by 1 base, with 15 bases between them. Germline CDR1 reads LNHDA; CDR2 reads SQIVND (reference sequence). The CDR3 is 15 residues long. This CDR3 is CASRPTRGSQETQYF. In nucleotides, the CDR3 is TGTGCCAGTAGGCCGACCAGGGGCTCCCAAGAGACCCAGTACTTC.

The V call is TRBV6-1, the J call TRBJ2-1, with 9 bases aligning to TRBD2. CDR1 MNHNS and CDR2 SASEGT come from the germline V gene. CDR3 length: 15 residues. The junction had 14 bases not matched to a gene; V was cut back by 2 bases and J by 15 bases. In DNA form, the CDR3 reads TGTGCCAGCAGTGAAAATTGGGGACTAGCCACGGACCCGTTCTTC. Translating it yields CASSENWGLATDPFF.

The CDR3 reads CASTLGGGTYEQYF. The CDR3 region has the DNA TGTGCCAGCACGCTCGGCGGGGGCACCTACGAGCAGTACTTC. The chain is built from TRBV7-8 and TRBJ2-7; a weak D match, TRBD2 (7 bases). In germline, CDR1 is SGHVS, CDR2 FQNEAQ. Trimming left V 7 bases short and J 2 bases short, with 15 bases between. The CDR3 has 14 residues.

The gene calls are TRBV9 and TRBJ2-3; possibly TRBD2 for D (6 bases). Germline V gene data show CDR1 as SGDLS and CDR2 as YYNGEE. Trimming shortened V by 4 bases and J by 2 bases, and 14 bases separated the two germline ends. The CDR3 is 15 amino acids. CDR3 DNA sequence: TGTGCCAGCAGCCCCCGACTAGGCGCCACAGATACGCAGTATTTT. This sequence encodes CASSPRLGATDTQYF.

J is TRBJ2-5 and V is TRBV12-3 or TRBV12-4; D ambiguous. V shed 2 bases and J shed 5 bases, with 9 bases lying between them. CDR3 length equals 13 residues. The CDR3: CASSLSPMETQYF. DNA of the CDR3: TGTGCCAGCAGTTTATCCCCTATGGAGACCCAGTACTTC.

The genes are TRBV28 and TRBJ2-1, with D tentatively TRBD2 (7 bases). The CDR3 runs 15 residues. The germline V and J ends were trimmed by 8 bases and 3 bases, with 17 bases remaining between them. Germline CDR1 and CDR2: MDHEN and SYDVKM. The CDR3 reads CASSRGEGNYNEQFF. CDR3 coding DNA: TGTGCCAGCTCAAGGGGGGAGGGGAACTACAATGAGCAGTTCTTC.

This clone was counted once. The rearrangement joins TRBV3-1 (or the pseudogene TRBV3-2) to TRBJ2-3, with 13 bases identical to TRBD2. Germline CDR1 is LGHDT and CDR2 is YNNKEL (reference sequence). With V trimmed by 4 bases and J by 5 bases, 6 bases remained unmatched. This CDR3 contains 16 residues. In DNA form, the CDR3 reads TGTGCCAGCAGCCGTACTAGCGGGGGGGCAGGAGATACGCAGTATTTT. Residues: CASSRTSGGAGDTQYF.

The rearrangement joins TRBV28 to TRBJ2-1, with 9 bases identical to TRBD2. From germline, CDR1 is MDHEN and CDR2 SYDVKM. V dropped 2 bases and J dropped 0; count of bases not matched to a gene: 5. CDR3 length: 17 residues. CDR3 region: CASSLVAGASSYNEQFF. The CDR3 DNA reads as TGTGCCAGCAGTTTAGTAGCGGGGGCTAGCTCCTACAATGAGCAGTTCTTC. The whole variable domain, filled in from reference TRBV28 and TRBJ2-1, reads DVKVTQSSRYLVKRTGEKVFLECVQDMDHENMFWYRQDPGLGLRLIYFSYDVKMKEKGDIPEGYSVSREKKERFSLILESASTNQTSMYLCASSLVAGASSYNEQFFGPGTRLTVL.

This chain joins TRBV7-6 and TRBJ2-3; TRBD2 matches 11 bases. The J segment lost 3 bases and the V segment lost 5 bases, leaving 4 bases of the junction unmatched. This CDR3 region has 15 residues. In germline, CDR1 is SGHVS, CDR2 FNYEAQ. The CDR3 here is CASSMASGGTDTQYF. The CDR3, as DNA: TGTGCCAGCAGCATGGCTAGCGGGGGGACAGATACGCAGTATTTT.

The rearrangement uses TRBV19 and TRBJ1-2, with TRBD1 matching 8 bases. The CDR3 length is 17 residues. V dropped 7 bases and J dropped 3; count of bases not matched to a gene: 16. Germline V lookup: CDR1 LNHDA, CDR2 SQIVND (reference sequence). The CDR3 DNA reads TGTGCCAGTACCCCCCCCCGACAGGGGAGGAGGCACTATGGCTACACCTTC. Protein sequence: CASTPPRQGRRHYGYTF.

The chain uses TRBV12-3 or TRBV12-4 and TRBJ1-6; D is unresolved. Trimming pared 5 bases from V and 10 bases from J, leaving 12 bases between. The CDR3 is 13 amino acids. CDR3 sequence: CASSTEVSSPLHF. CDR3 DNA: TGTGCCAGCAGTACGGAGGTATCCTCACCCCTCCACTTT.

This clone occurred a few times. The chain employs TRBV6-1 and TRBJ1-5, with D unclear. There are 14 residues in the CDR3. V lost 1 base to trimming and J lost 7 bases, with 11 bases between them. In germline, CDR1 is MNHNS, CDR2 SASEGT. The CDR3 DNA follows: TGTGCCAGCAGTGAAGAGGAGGTAGTCCAGCCCCAGCATTTT. It yields the protein CASSEEEVVQPQHF.

The chain joins TRBV5-1 to TRBJ2-7; 11 bases map to TRBD2. Per germline, CDR1 SGHRS and CDR2 YFSETQ. This CDR3 region has 14 residues. V gave up 4 bases and J gave up 1 base; unmatched junction bases: 1. The CDR3 protein is CASSPSGGSYEQYF. CDR3 in DNA: TGCGCCAGCAGCCCTAGCGGGGGGTCCTACGAGCAGTACTTC.

The V call is TRBV5-4, the J call TRBJ2-3, with a weak D call TRBD1 (8 bases). The ends were cut back, 0 bases at V and 5 bases at J, with 22 bases in the middle. This CDR3 region has 18 residues. Germline V gene lookup returns CDR1 SGHNT and CDR2 YYREEE (reference sequence). This CDR3 is CASSLAARRGRGGDTQYF. CDR3 DNA: TGTGCCAGCAGCTTGGCGGCCCGCAGGGGGCGCGGGGGAGATACGCAGTATTTT.

The chain carries TRBV5-4 and TRBJ1-2; D perhaps matches TRBD1 (6 bases). V was clipped by 4 bases and J by 4 bases, with 11 bases between them. The CDR3 has 13 amino acids. The germline gives CDR1 SGHNT, CDR2 YYREEE (reference sequence). In nucleotides, the CDR3 is TGTGCCAGCAGCCTGGACAGTCTCTATGGCTACACCTTC. Protein: CASSLDSLYGYTF.

The chain couples TRBV5-6 to TRBJ2-7; D is possibly TRBD2 (5 bases). The germline V gene has CDR1 SGHDT and CDR2 YYEEEE. Trimming removed 4 bases at V and 2 bases at J, with 13 bases between. The CDR3 extends over 14 amino acids. CDR3 nucleotide sequence: TGTGCCAGCAGCCCGGCGGGTCTGGCCTACGAGCAGTACTTC. The encoded protein is CASSPAGLAYEQYF.

The chain combines TRBV28 with TRBJ1-5; D unclear. Looked up from germline, CDR1 is MDHEN and CDR2 is SYDVKM. V was shortened by 6 bases and J by 6 bases, with 21 bases between the two germline ends. The CDR3 extends over 16 amino acids. The CDR3 sequence is CASSLVGVLDRQPQHF. The DNA of the CDR3 is TGTGCCAGCAGCCTCGTCGGGGTTCTAGATCGTCAGCCCCAGCATTTT.